Listed here are 29 T cell receptor beta chains from one sample, sequenced in a study of somatic mutations in cytotoxic T cells in rheumatoid arthritis. Data came from immunoSEQ multiplex PCR; TCRdb stores just in-frame clones and leaves some out. The repertoire holds roughly 30,000 clones, around 86% seen once, with approximately 8% in the top ten. Source material: CD8+ T cells sorted from blood. Receptors originate from an adult with rheumatoid arthritis.

The sample holds a few counts of this clone. The chain combines TRBV19 with TRBJ1-5, with D possibly being TRBD1 (5 bases). The length of the CDR3 is 14 residues. From germline, CDR1 is LNHDA and CDR2 SQIVND (reference sequence). V lost 7 bases to trimming and J lost 4 bases, with 14 bases between them. CDR3 sequence: CASTTDSWNQPQHF. The DNA of the CDR3 is TGTGCCAGTACCACTGACAGTTGGAATCAGCCCCAGCATTTT.

The J gene is TRBJ2-3, the V gene TRBV5-1; no clear D gene. This CDR3 is built from 11 residues. Germline-derived CDR1 and CDR2 are SGHRS and YFSETQ. Trimming removed 3 bases at V and 5 bases at J, with 4 bases between. Written as DNA, the CDR3 is TGCGCCAGCAGCTGGCGAGATACGCAGTATTTT. Translating gives CASSWRDTQYF. Supplemented by reference TRBV5-1 and TRBJ2-3, the full variable domain reads KAGVTQTPRYLIKTRGQQVTLSCSPISGHRSVSWYQQTPGQGLQFLFEYFSETQRNKGNFPGRFSGRQFSNSRSEMNVSTLELGDSALYLCASSWRDTQYFGPGTRLTVL.

V usage is TRBV7-2 and J usage is TRBJ2-3; TRBD2 matches at 9 bases. The J segment lost 2 bases and the V segment lost 1 base, leaving 10 bases of the junction unmatched. Germline lookup yields CDR1 SGHTA and CDR2 FQGNSA. This CDR3 region has 18 residues. The CDR3 nucleotides are TGTGCCAGCAGCTTAGGGATCGTGGTAGCGGGAGTCACAGATACGCAGTATTTT. It yields the protein CASSLGIVVAGVTDTQYF.

V usage is TRBV5-4 and J usage is TRBJ2-3, with TRBD1 identical over 9 bases. The germline V gene has CDR1 SGHNT and CDR2 YYREEE (reference sequence). V lost 4 bases, J lost 4 bases, and 4 bases stayed unmatched. The CDR3 spans 14 residues. In DNA, the CDR3 is TGTGCCAGCAGCCCCAGACAGGGGGCAGATACGCAGTATTTT. Its protein is CASSPRQGADTQYF.

This rearrangement joins TRBV4-3 to TRBJ1-6; 9 bases align to TRBD1. J was trimmed by 9 bases and V by 4 bases; bases with no gene match: 10. CDR3 length: 16 amino acids. Germline CDR1 and CDR2: LGHNA and YSLEER. This CDR3 reads CASSLQTGTGSSPLHF. The CDR3 region has the DNA TGCGCCAGCAGCCTCCAGACCGGGACAGGGAGTTCACCCCTCCACTTT.

The chain has TRBV29-1 and TRBJ2-1; D remains unclear. CDR3 length: 13 amino acids. The V end lost 6 bases, the J end lost 1 base, and 10 bases lay between the germline ends. CDR1 is SQVTM and CDR2 is ANQGSEA in the germline V gene. Here the CDR3 DNA reads TGCAGCGTCCAGACCGGGTCCTACAATGAGCAGTTCTTC. It encodes CSVQTGSYNEQFF.

The rearrangement links TRBV9 to TRBJ2-3, with D unresolved. Germline V gene lookup returns CDR1 SGDLS and CDR2 YYNGEE. Trimming removed 0 bases at V and 6 bases at J, with 8 bases between. The CDR3 extends over 13 amino acids. The chain's CDR3 is CASSVVTQDTQYF. The CDR3 DNA is TGTGCCAGCAGCGTAGTGACTCAGGATACGCAGTATTTT. Full variable domain (remainder filled in from reference TRBV9 and TRBJ2-3): DSGVTQTPKHLITATGQRVTLRCSPRSGDLSVYWYQQSLDQGLQFLIQYYNGEERAKGNILERFSAQQFPDLHSELNLSSLELGDSALYFCASSVVTQDTQYFGPGTRLTVL.

This clone was detected a few times. The CDR3 sequence is CASSYGTGHYEQYF. The CDR3 DNA follows: TGTGCCAGCAGTTACGGGACAGGCCACTACGAGCAGTACTTC. V and J are TRBV6-5 and TRBJ2-7; 8 positions agree with TRBD1. Germline V lookup: CDR1 MNHEY, CDR2 SVGAGI. V lost 2 bases to trimming and J lost 3 bases; unmatched junction nucleotides: 3. The CDR3 extends over 14 amino acids.

The J gene is TRBJ2-1, the V gene TRBV2, with 9 bases that match TRBD2. Per the germline V gene, CDR1 is SNHLY and CDR2 is FYNNEI. The ends lost 2 bases at V and 6 bases at J; junction bases unmatched: 11. The CDR3 loop spans 17 amino acids. The DNA for the CDR3 is TGTGCCAGCAGTGAATTTTCTGGGCTAGCGGGAACCAATGAGCAGTTCTTC. Encoded protein: CASSEFSGLAGTNEQFF.

The CDR3 nucleotides read TGTGCCAGCAGCCCCCCCGGGCTAGCGGGAGACTTAGAGACCCAGTACTTC. Translated, it gives CASSPPGLAGDLETQYF. The V and J genes are TRBV5-6 and TRBJ2-5; 10 positions match TRBD2. V gave up 4 bases and J gave up 4 bases; unmatched junction bases: 13. The germline CDR1 and CDR2 sequences are SGHDT and YYEEEE. The CDR3 is made up of 17 amino acids.

The chain employs TRBV11-2 and TRBJ2-1, with 7 bases aligning to TRBD2. The CDR3 loop spans 17 amino acids. V was clipped by 1 base and J by 3 bases; unmatched bases: 9. Per germline, CDR1 SGHAT and CDR2 FQNNGV. The CDR3 DNA reads TGTGCCAGCAGCTTAGTATTTGCGGGAGACGTCTACAATGAGCAGTTCTTC. Protein product: CASSLVFAGDVYNEQFF.

The chain recombines TRBV2 with TRBJ1-1; D is unclear. Germline CDR1 SNHLY, CDR2 FYNNEI. The ends were cut back, 6 bases at V and 1 base at J, with 9 bases in the middle. This CDR3 contains 13 residues. CDR3 in DNA: TGTGCCAGCAGCCGGACGGAGAACACTGAAGCTTTCTTT. Protein sequence: CASSRTENTEAFF. The variable domain in full, with the rest retrieved from reference TRBV2 and TRBJ1-1, is EPEVTQTPSHQVTQMGQEVILRCVPISNHLYFYWYRQILGQKVEFLVSFYNNEISEKSEIFDDQFSVERPDGSNFTLKIRSTKLEDSAMYFCASSRTENTEAFFGQGTRLTVV.

J is TRBJ1-3 and V is TRBV18; D unresolved. The CDR3 runs 17 residues. V was clipped by 2 bases and J by 2 bases, with 16 bases between them. Germline V lookup: CDR1 KGHSH, CDR2 LQKENI. The CDR3 DNA is TGTGCCAGCTCACCAATCCCGGGTGAAGAGGCTGGAAACACCATATATTTT. Its protein is CASSPIPGEEAGNTIYF.

The chain couples TRBV7-3 to TRBJ2-2; D is ambiguous. Between the trimmed V and J ends, which lost 1 base and 8 bases, there was a span of 2 bases. This CDR3 has 11 amino acids. CDR1 is SGHTA and CDR2 is FQGTGA in the germline V gene. The CDR3 bases are TGTGCCAGCAGCTTAAATGGGGAGCTGTTTTTT. This codes for CASSLNGELFF.

The rearrangement uses TRBV10-1 and TRBJ1-6; 8 bases line up with TRBD1. The CDR3 spans 13 residues. V gave up 10 bases and J gave up 12 bases; unmatched junction bases: 11. The germline V gene has CDR1 WNHNN and CDR2 SYGVQD (reference sequence). CDR3 loop: CANLQGDLGPLHF. CDR3 DNA sequence: TGCGCCAATCTACAGGGGGATCTAGGACCCCTCCACTTT.

The J gene is TRBJ1-1, the V gene TRBV4-2, with a tentative D call TRBD1 (5 bases). The CDR3 runs to 15 residues. Germline V CDR1 and CDR2: LGHNA, YNFKEQ. The V end lost 0 bases, the J end lost 0 bases, and 8 bases lay between the germline ends. The DNA of the CDR3 is TGTGCCAGCAGCCAAGATAAGGGGCTGAACACTGAAGCTTTCTTT. The encoded protein is CASSQDKGLNTEAFF.

This sequence joins TRBV7-9 and TRBJ2-7, with 9 bases fitting TRBD2. CDR1 is SEHNR and CDR2 is FQNEAQ in the germline V gene (reference sequence). The J segment lost 5 bases and the V segment lost 1 base, leaving 9 bases of the junction unmatched. This CDR3 spans 16 amino acids. CDR3 loop: CASSLVGGGRVHEQYF. The CDR3 nucleotides read TGTGCCAGCAGCTTAGTCGGTGGCGGGAGGGTACACGAGCAGTACTTC.

The rearrangement joins TRBV11-2 to TRBJ2-3; 12 nucleotides agree with TRBD2. The CDR3 contains 17 residues. Germline CDR1 SGHAT, CDR2 FQNNGV. J was trimmed by 5 bases and V by 1 base; bases with no gene match: 7. CDR3 DNA: TGTGCCAGCAGCTTAGGGCCTAGCGGGGGGGTGGGAGATACGCAGTATTTT. It yields the protein CASSLGPSGGVGDTQYF. Looking up the rest from reference TRBV11-2 and TRBJ2-3 gives the full variable domain: EAGVAQSPRYKIIEKRQSVAFWCNPISGHATLYWYQQILGQGPKLLIQFQNNGVVDDSQLPKDRFSAERLKGVDSTLKIQPAKLEDSAVYLCASSLGPSGGVGDTQYFGPGTRLTVL.

This clone has only one observation. The chain is built from TRBV4-2 and TRBJ2-3; no clear D. The V gene lost 4 bases and the J gene lost 1 base, with 12 bases spanning the gap. The CDR3 covers 15 residues. Germline assignment: CDR1 LGHNA and CDR2 YNFKEQ. The CDR3 here is CASSRFRRGTDTQYF. As DNA, the CDR3 is TGTGCCAGCAGCCGTTTTAGAAGGGGCACAGATACGCAGTATTTT.

The genes are TRBV2 and TRBJ1-3; 7 nucleotides align to TRBD1. The CDR3 length is 14 residues. Germline V gives CDR1 SNHLY, CDR2 FYNNEI. The V and J ends lost 11 bases and 0 bases, in that order; junction bases with no gene match: 7. The CDR3 nucleotides are TGTGCCTTTTTAGGGACAGCCTCTGGAAACACCATATATTTT. Its translation: CAFLGTASGNTIYF.

The V call is TRBV5-1, the J call TRBJ1-5; 11 bases agree with TRBD1. This CDR3 has 18 amino acids. The germline gives CDR1 SGHRS, CDR2 YFSETQ. Germline trimming cut 5 bases from V and 1 base from J; bases unmatched to any gene: 11. This chain's CDR3 is CASRGQGARGESNQPQHF. In DNA, the CDR3 is TGCGCCAGCAGAGGACAGGGGGCGCGGGGTGAAAGCAATCAGCCCCAGCATTTT.

The CDR3 region has the DNA TGTGCCAGCAGCCAGACAGGGGCCTACACCGGGGAGCTGTTTTTT. Translated, it gives CASSQTGAYTGELFF. The chain recombines TRBV6-6 with TRBJ2-2; 8 bases align to TRBD1. The CDR3 runs 15 residues. The V segment lost 6 bases and the J segment 3 bases; nucleotides outside the gene matches: 6. Germline CDR1 is MNHNY and CDR2 is SVGAGI (reference sequence).

This CDR3 reads CASSHIGGSGYEQYF. The CDR3 coding sequence is TGCGCCAGCAGCCACATTGGAGGTAGCGGCTACGAGCAGTACTTC. The gene calls are TRBV4-3 and TRBJ2-7; a possible D gene is TRBD2 (6 bases). Trimming took off 3 bases at V and 3 bases at J, with 15 bases between the two ends. There are 15 residues in the CDR3. CDR1 LGHNA and CDR2 YSLEER come from the germline V gene.

The chain combines TRBV6-1 with TRBJ1-2, with TRBD1 matching 8 bases. The junction had 3 bases not matched to a gene; V was cut back by 3 bases and J by 0 bases. Per the germline V gene, CDR1 is MNHNS and CDR2 is SASEGT. CDR3 size: 15 residues. The DNA for the CDR3 is TGTGCCAGCAGTGACCCAGGGGGCCCTAACTATGGCTACACCTTC. Protein product: CASSDPGGPNYGYTF.

This CDR3 reads CASSLSLYEQYF. CDR3 sequence (DNA): TGTGCCAGCAGTCTCTCCCTCTACGAGCAGTACTTC. This sequence joins TRBV7-9 and TRBJ2-7; D gene ambiguous. The CDR3 loop spans 12 amino acids. Germline values: CDR1 SEHNR, CDR2 FQNEAQ (reference sequence). V gave up 6 bases and J gave up 3 bases, with 9 bases separating them.

Only one count was recorded for this clone. The chain has TRBV7-9 and TRBJ2-1, with 7 nucleotides matching TRBD1. V lost 5 bases to trimming and J lost 6 bases; unmatched junction nucleotides: 10. The CDR3 is 15 amino acids. The V gene's germline CDR1 is SEHNR and CDR2 FQNEAQ (reference sequence). CDR3 residues: CASSPQGIGGNEQFF. The CDR3 nucleotides read TGTGCCAGCAGCCCACAGGGGATCGGAGGCAATGAGCAGTTCTTC.

The chain carries TRBV7-2 and TRBJ1-1, with TRBD1 as a possible D gene (6 bases). The germline V gene encodes CDR1 SGHTA and CDR2 FQGNSA. This CDR3 has 15 amino acids. With 2 bases removed from V and 1 base from J, the gap between germline ends came to 11 bases. The DNA of the CDR3 is TGTGCCAGCAGCTTAAGAGGGGGACCGAACACTGAAGCTTTCTTT. As protein: CASSLRGGPNTEAFF.

This rearrangement joins TRBV13 to TRBJ2-1, with 10 bases identical to TRBD2. With 5 bases clipped from V and 0 bases from J, the junction kept 13 bases outside the gene matches. The germline V gene encodes CDR1 PRHDT and CDR2 FYEKMQ (reference sequence). This CDR3 is built from 19 residues. CDR3 in DNA: TGTGCCAGCAGCGTCGGACTAGCGGATCCGCAGAGCTCCTACAATGAGCAGTTCTTC. Its protein is CASSVGLADPQSSYNEQFF. The entire variable domain, with the rest obtained from reference TRBV13 and TRBJ2-1, is as follows: AAGVIQSPRHLIKEKRETATLKCYPIPRHDTVYWYQQGPGQDPQFLISFYEKMQSDKGSIPDRFSAQQFSDYHSELNMSSLELGDSALYFCASSVGLADPQSSYNEQFFGPGTRLTVL.

V is TRBV6-1 and J is TRBJ2-5; 8 bases agree with TRBD1. The ends lost 5 bases at V and 5 bases at J; junction bases unmatched: 7. Germline CDR1 reads MNHNS; CDR2 reads SASEGT. CDR3 size: 14 residues. CDR3 nucleotide sequence: TGTGCCAGCAGTCCCTCAGGGGGCGCGGAGACCCAGTACTTC. Translated, it gives CASSPSGGAETQYF.